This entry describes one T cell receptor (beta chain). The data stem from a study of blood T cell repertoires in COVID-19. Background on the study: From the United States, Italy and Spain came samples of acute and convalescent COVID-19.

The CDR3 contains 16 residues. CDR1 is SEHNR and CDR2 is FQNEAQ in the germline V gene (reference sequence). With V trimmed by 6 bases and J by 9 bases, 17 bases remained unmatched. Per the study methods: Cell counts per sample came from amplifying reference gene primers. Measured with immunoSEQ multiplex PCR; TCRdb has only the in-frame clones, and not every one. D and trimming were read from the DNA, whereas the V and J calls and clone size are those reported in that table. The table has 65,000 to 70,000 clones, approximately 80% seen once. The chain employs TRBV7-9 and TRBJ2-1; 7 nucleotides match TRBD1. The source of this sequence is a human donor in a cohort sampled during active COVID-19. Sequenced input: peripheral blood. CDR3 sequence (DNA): TGTGCCAGCAGTTCGCCTCGACAGGGAATCTACGGTGAGCAGTTCTTC. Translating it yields CASSSPRQGIYGEQFF.